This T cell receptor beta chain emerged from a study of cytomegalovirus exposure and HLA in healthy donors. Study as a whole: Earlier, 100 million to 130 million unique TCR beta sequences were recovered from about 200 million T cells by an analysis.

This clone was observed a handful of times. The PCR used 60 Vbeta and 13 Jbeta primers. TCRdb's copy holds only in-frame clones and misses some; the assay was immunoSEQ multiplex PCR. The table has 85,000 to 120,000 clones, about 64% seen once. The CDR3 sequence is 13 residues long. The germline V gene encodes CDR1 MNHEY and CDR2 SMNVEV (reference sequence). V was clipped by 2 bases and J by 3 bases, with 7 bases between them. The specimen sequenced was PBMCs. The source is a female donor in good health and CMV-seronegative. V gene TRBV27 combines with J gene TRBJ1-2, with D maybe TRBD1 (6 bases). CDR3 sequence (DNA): TGTGCCAGCAGTTTACGACAGGACTATGGCTACACCTTC. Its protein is CASSLRQDYGYTF.